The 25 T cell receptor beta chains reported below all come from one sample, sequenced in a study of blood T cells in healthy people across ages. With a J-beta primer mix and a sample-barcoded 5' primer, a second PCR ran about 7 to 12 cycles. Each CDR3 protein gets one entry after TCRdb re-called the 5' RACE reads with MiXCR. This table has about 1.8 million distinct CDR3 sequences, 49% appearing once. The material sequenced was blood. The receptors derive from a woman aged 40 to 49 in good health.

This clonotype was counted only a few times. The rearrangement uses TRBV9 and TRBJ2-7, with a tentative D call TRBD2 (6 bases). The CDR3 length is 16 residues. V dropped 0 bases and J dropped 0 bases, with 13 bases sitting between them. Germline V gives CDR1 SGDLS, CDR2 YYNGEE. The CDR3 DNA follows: TGTGCCAGCAGCGTAGGGGTCGCGGGAAGCTCCTACGAGCAGTACTTC. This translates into CASSVGVAGSSYEQYF.

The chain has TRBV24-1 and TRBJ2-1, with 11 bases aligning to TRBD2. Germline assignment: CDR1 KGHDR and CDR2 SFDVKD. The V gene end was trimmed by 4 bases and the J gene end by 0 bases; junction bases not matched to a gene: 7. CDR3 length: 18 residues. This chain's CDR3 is CATSEVSGGASSYNEQFF. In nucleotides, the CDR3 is TGTGCCACCAGTGAGGTTAGCGGGGGGGCGAGCTCCTACAATGAGCAGTTCTTC.

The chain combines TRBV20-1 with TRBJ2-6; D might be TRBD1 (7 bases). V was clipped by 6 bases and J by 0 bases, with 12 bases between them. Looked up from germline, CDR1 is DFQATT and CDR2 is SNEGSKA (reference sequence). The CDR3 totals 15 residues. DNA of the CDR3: TGCAGTGCCGGGGGACAGACCTCTGGGGCCAACGTCCTGACTTTC. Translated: CSAGGQTSGANVLTF.

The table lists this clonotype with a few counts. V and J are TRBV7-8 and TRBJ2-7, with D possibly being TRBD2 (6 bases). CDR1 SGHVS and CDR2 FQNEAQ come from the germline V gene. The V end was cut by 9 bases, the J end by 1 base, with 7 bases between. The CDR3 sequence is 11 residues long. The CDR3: CASGTSYEQYF. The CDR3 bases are TGTGCCAGTGGGACTTCCTACGAGCAGTACTTC. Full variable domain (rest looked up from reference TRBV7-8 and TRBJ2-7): GAGVSQSPRYKVAKRGQDVALRCDPISGHVSLFWYQQALGQGPEFLTYFQNEAQLDKSGLPSDRFFAERPEGSVSTLKIQRTQQEDSAVYLCASGTSYEQYFGPGTRLTVT.

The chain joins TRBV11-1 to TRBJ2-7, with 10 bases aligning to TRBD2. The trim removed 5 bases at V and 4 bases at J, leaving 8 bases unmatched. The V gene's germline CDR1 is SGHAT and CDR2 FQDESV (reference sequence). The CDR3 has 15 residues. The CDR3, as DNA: TGTGCCAGCAGCCCCGCGTTAGCGGGGGGTTACGAGCAGTACTTC. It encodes CASSPALAGGYEQYF.

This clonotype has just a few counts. The CDR3 loop is CASSFMGTGPYEQYF. CDR3 nucleotides: TGTGCCAGCAGCTTTATGGGGACAGGGCCCTACGAGCAGTACTTC. The chain recombines TRBV5-6 with TRBJ2-7; TRBD1 matches 9 bases. Trimming removed 2 bases from V and 2 bases from J; junction bases left unmatched: 5. This CDR3 is built from 15 residues. Germline CDR1 and CDR2: SGHDT and YYEEEE.

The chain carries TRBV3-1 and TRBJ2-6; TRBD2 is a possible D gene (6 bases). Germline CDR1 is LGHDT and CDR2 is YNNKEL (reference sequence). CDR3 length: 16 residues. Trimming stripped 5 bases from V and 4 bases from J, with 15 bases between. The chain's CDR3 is CASSTRGGAGANVLTF. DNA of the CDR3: TGTGCCAGCAGCACCCGAGGAGGGGCCGGGGCCAACGTCCTGACTTTC.

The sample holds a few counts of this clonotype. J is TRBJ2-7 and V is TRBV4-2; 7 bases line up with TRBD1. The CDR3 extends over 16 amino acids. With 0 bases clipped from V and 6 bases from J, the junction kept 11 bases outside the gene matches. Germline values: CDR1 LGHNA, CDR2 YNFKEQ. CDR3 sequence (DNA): TGTGCCAGCAGCCAAGACACCGGGACAGATTATCGCGAGCAGTACTTC. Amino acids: CASSQDTGTDYREQYF.

CDR3 sequence reads: CASSGPGQGSEKLFF. The CDR3 bases are TGTGCCAGCAGTGGACCGGGACAGGGGTCTGAAAAACTGTTTTTT. This chain connects TRBV6-1 to TRBJ1-4, with TRBD1 matching over 10 bases. CDR1 is MNHNS, CDR2 SASEGT, per germline. There are 15 residues in the CDR3. The trim removed 4 bases at V and 7 bases at J, leaving 6 bases unmatched.

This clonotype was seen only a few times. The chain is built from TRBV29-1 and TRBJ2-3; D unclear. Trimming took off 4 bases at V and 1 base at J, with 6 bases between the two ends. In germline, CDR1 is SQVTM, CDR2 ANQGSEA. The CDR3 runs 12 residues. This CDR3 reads CSVGWGTDTQYF. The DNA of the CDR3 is TGCAGCGTTGGATGGGGCACAGATACGCAGTATTTT.

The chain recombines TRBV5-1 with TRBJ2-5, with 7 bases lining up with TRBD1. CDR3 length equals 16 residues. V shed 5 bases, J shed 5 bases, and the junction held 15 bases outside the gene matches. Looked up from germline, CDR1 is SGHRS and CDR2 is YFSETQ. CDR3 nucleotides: TGCGCCAGCAGATCGGGGACAGCTTCCAGTGCGGAGACCCAGTACTTC. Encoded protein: CASRSGTASSAETQYF.

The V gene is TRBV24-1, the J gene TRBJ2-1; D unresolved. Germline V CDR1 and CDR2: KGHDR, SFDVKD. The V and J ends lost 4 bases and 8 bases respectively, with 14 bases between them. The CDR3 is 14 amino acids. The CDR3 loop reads CATSEHTASDEQFF. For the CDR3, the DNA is TGTGCCACCAGTGAACACACGGCCTCTGATGAGCAGTTCTTC.

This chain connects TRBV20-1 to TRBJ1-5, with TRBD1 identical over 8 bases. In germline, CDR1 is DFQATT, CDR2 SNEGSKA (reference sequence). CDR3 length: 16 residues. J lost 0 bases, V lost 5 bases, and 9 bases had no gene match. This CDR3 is CSALKPTGDSNQPQHF. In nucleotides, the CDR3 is TGCAGTGCTCTAAAGCCGACAGGGGATAGCAATCAGCCCCAGCATTTT.

The CDR3 reads CASSPVNRETQYF. DNA for the CDR3: TGTGCCAGCAGTCCAGTAAACCGGGAGACCCAGTACTTC. The gene calls are TRBV27 and TRBJ2-5; D not resolved. The V gene's germline CDR1 is MNHEY and CDR2 SMNVEV (reference sequence). This CDR3 has 13 residues. V lost 5 bases, J lost 5 bases, and 12 bases lay in between.

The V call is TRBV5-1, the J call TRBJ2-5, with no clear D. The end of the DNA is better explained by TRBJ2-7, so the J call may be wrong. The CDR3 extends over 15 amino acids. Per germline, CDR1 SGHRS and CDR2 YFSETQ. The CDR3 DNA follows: TGCGCCAGCAGCTTGGATCGTGGCAGGACGAACGAGCAGTACTTC. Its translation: CASSLDRGRTNEQYF.

The CDR3 loop is CASSQAEGRTEAFF. The CDR3 bases are TGCGCCAGCAGCCAAGCGGAGGGTCGAACTGAAGCTTTCTTT. This chain uses TRBV4-1 with TRBJ1-1; D not certain. The germline V gene has CDR1 MGHRA and CDR2 YSYEKL. The CDR3 extends over 14 amino acids. The ends were cut back, 1 base at V and 5 bases at J, with 11 bases in the middle.

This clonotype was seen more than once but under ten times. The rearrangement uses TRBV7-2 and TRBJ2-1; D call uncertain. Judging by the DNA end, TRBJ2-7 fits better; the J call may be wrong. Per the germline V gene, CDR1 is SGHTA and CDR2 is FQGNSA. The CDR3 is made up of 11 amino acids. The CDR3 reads CASSPNNEQYF. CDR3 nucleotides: TGTGCCAGCAGCCCCAACAATGAGCAGTACTTC.

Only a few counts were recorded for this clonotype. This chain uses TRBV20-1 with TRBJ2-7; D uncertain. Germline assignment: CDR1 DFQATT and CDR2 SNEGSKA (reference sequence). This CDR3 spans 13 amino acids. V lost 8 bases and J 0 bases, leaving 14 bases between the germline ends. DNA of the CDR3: TGCAGTCCGCGATCGGTGAACTCCTACGAGCAGTACTTC. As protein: CSPRSVNSYEQYF.

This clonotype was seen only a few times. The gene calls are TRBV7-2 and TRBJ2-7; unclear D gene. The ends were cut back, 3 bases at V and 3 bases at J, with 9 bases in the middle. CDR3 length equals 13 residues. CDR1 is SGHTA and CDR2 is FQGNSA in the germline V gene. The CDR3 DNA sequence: TGTGCCAGCAGCTTCGAACGGCTCTACGAGCAGTACTTC. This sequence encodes CASSFERLYEQYF.

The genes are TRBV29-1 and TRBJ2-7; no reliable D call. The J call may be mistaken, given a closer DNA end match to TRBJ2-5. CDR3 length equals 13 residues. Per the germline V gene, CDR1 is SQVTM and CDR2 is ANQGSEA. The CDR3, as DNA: TGCAGCGTCGCACGAGTTCGAGGAGAGACCCAGTACTTC. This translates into CSVARVRGETQYF.

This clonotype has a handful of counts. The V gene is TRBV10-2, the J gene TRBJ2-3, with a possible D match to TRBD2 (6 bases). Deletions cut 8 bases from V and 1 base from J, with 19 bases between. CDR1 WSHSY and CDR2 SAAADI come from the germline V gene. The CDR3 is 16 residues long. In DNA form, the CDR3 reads TGCGCCAGCCCGACTAGTGATTGGTCGGGCACAGATACGCAGTATTTT. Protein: CASPTSDWSGTDTQYF.

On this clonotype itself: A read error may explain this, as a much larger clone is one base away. CDR3 loop: CAGSLGRSTTDTQYF. The DNA of the CDR3 is TGTGCCGGCAGCTTAGGCAGATCAACCACAGATACGCAGTATTTT. The chain links TRBV7-2 to TRBJ2-3; D is undetermined. Germline lookup yields CDR1 SGHTA and CDR2 FQGNSA. The CDR3 extends over 15 amino acids.

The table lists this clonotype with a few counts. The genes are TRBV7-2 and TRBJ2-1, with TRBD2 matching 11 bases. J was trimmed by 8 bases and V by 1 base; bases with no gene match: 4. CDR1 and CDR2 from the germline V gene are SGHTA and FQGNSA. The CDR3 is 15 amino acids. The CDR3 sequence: CASSLVAGGSHEQFF. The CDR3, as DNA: TGTGCCAGCAGCTTAGTAGCGGGGGGGTCCCATGAGCAGTTCTTC. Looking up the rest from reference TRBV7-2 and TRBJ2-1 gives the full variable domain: GAGVSQSPSNKVTEKGKDVELRCDPISGHTALYWYRQSLGQGLEFLIYFQGNSAPDKSGLPSDRFSAERTGGSVSTLTIQRTQQEDSAVYLCASSLVAGGSHEQFFGPGTRLTVL.

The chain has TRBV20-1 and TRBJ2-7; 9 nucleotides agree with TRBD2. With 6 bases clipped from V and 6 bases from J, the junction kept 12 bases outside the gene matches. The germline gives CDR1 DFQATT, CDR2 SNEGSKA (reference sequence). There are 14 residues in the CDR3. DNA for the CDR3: TGCAGTGCAAAGAGCGGGGGGCAATATCGCGAGCAGTACTTC. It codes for CSAKSGGQYREQYF.

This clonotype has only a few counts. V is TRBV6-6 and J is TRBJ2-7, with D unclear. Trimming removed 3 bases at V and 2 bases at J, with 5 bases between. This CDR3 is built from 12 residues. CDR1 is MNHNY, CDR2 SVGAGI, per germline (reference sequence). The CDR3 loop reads CASSYQAYEQYF. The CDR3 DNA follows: TGTGCCAGCAGTTATCAAGCCTACGAGCAGTACTTC.